Listed here are 3 T cell receptor beta chains from one sample, sequenced in a study of regulatory T cells in long-lasting Graves disease. The time point here: newly diagnosed GD, antithyroid drugs for less than 3 months. Extracted RNA from PBMCs served as the source of the TCR library. Building the TCR beta libraries relied on iRepertoire HTBI primers, and CDR3 regions underwent Arm-PCR. Using its own MiXCR run on the multiplex PCR reads, TCRdb lists one record per CDR3 protein. Of 400,000 to 500,000 distinct CDR3 sequences listed, about 15% are singletons. The data were also submitted as part of a second study, on T cells in Graves' hyperthyroidism and ophthalmopathy.

Sequenced material: peripheral blood mononuclear cells (PBMCs), taken at new diagnosis, from a patient treated with antithyroid drugs. Every receptor here comes from a woman between 35 and 50 years old with Graves disease.

The genes are TRBV11-3 and TRBJ1-2; no clear D gene. The CDR3 runs to 13 residues. Trimming removed 3 bases from V and 8 bases from J, with 13 bases in between. Germline V gene lookup returns CDR1 SGHNT and CDR2 YENEEA. CDR3 DNA sequence: TGTGCCAGCAGCTTGGTCGGGTATAAAGGCTACACCTTC. It codes for CASSLVGYKGYTF.

The chain employs TRBV7-9 and TRBJ2-5, with 9 bases matching TRBD2. Losses at the gene ends were 3 bases for V and 5 bases for J; bases not matched to a gene: 7. Germline V gene data show CDR1 as SEHNR and CDR2 as FQNEAQ (reference sequence). The CDR3 has 15 residues. The CDR3 protein is CASSFGAGGPETQYF. DNA of the CDR3: TGTGCCAGCAGCTTCGGCGCGGGAGGGCCGGAGACCCAGTACTTC.

This clonotype was seen more than once but under ten times. This chain uses TRBV20-1 with TRBJ2-7, with 8 bases fitting TRBD1. The germline V gene has CDR1 DFQATT and CDR2 SNEGSKA (reference sequence). J was trimmed by 3 bases and V by 0 bases; bases with no gene match: 7. The CDR3 length is 15 residues. CDR3 DNA: TGCAGTGCTAGAGATCTTAACAGGGGGATCTACGAGCAGTACTTC. This codes for CSARDLNRGIYEQYF.